The 2 T cell receptor beta chains given below trace back to one sample, sequenced in a study of cytomegalovirus exposure and HLA in healthy donors (TCRdb year 2017). The protocol used for the library was the immunoSEQ multiplex PCR assay. The multiplex PCR relied on a mix of 60 forward primers for TCR Vbeta segments and 13 reverse primers for TCR Jbeta segments. Here the immuneACCESS table is served through TCRdb, limited to in-frame sequences with V and J called. Missing clones are a known gap in these copies; in checked studies unresolved V genes cover under half, and the rest lacks a known reason. The sample profile shows a few hundred thousand clones; approximately 70% of them were found once. The ten biggest clones cover about 2.2% of the sample. Sequenced: PBMCs. The receptors come from a female donor in good health and CMV-seronegative.

The chain links TRBV7-9 to TRBJ2-3, with 9 bases aligning to TRBD1. This CDR3 has 16 residues. Losses at the gene ends were 9 bases for V and 6 bases for J; bases not matched to a gene: 16. Germline loops: CDR1 SEHNR, CDR2 FQNEAQ (reference sequence). The CDR3 loop is CASRRQGERYTDTQYF. The CDR3 bases are TGTGCCAGTCGTAGACAGGGGGAACGTTATACGGATACGCAGTATTTT.

Here the CDR3 DNA reads TGTGCCAGCAGCCCGGGCGGGGGCGGACCCTACGAGCAGTACTTC. Amino acid sequence: CASSPGGGGPYEQYF. The chain has TRBV2 and TRBJ2-7, with a possible D match to TRBD2 (7 bases). The CDR3 is 15 amino acids. V was pared by 6 bases and J by 2 bases, with 17 bases between. Germline V CDR1 and CDR2: SNHLY, FYNNEI.